This is a list of T cell receptor beta chains from one sample in a study of control samples from healthy donors and cancer patients. Method: immunoSEQ multiplex PCR; TCRdb's copy keeps in-frame clones and lacks some. This specimen shows under 200,000 clones; the ten leading clones hold 2.2%. Sequences were obtained from blood. These receptors were obtained from a woman aged 25 to 39 in good health. Both conserved end residues are part of each CDR3.

J gene | V gene | CDR3 protein
TRBJ1-6 | TRBV6-5 | CASSLEGAYNSPLHF
TRBJ1-1 | TRBV19 | CASSIDLIERVTEAFF
TRBJ2-7 | TRBV4-3 | CASSRDSKSYEQYF
TRBJ1-6 | TRBV5-1 | CASSLERGSPLHF
TRBJ2-1 | TRBV10-3 | CAISDDYSYNEQFF
TRBJ2-2 | TRBV27 | CASKLAGGRAGELFF
TRBJ2-1 | TRBV9 | CASSAGTSGTNEQFF
TRBJ2-3 | TRBV6-4 | CASTNTGDTQYF
TRBJ1-5 | TRBV30 | CAWSGQGNQPQHF
TRBJ2-7 | TRBV19 | CASSIAQGGPYEQYF
TRBJ1-4 | TRBV11-2 | CASRQTGHEKLFF
TRBJ2-7 | TRBV28 | CASPLRDPCSYEQYF